What follows are 13 T cell receptor beta chains derived from one specimen sequenced in a study of T cell changes during pregnancy in multiple sclerosis (dated by TCRdb to between 2018 and 2021). The library came from the immunoSEQ multiplex PCR assay. Imported from immuneACCESS, the table was reduced by TCRdb to in-frame sequences with V and J called. These copies leave out some clones; in studies compared against another copy, an unresolved V gene accounts for under half, and the cause of the remainder is not known. Present in this sample are 43,000 or so clones, 80% to 90% of which were seen just once. In total, the top ten clones hold under 2% of the sample. The sequences come from peripheral blood, collected in the first trimester of pregnancy. The receptors stem from a female donor with multiple sclerosis, enrolled in a pregnancy study.

This chain uses TRBV2 with TRBJ1-5; a possible D gene is TRBD1 (5 bases). The CDR3 contains 13 residues. V shed 10 bases and J shed 7 bases, with 17 bases lying between them. Germline assignment: CDR1 SNHLY and CDR2 FYNNEI. CDR3 region: CATSFRGGQPQHF. DNA of the CDR3: TGTGCCACCTCATTTAGGGGAGGCCAGCCCCAGCATTTT.

The chain is built from TRBV7-6 and TRBJ1-4; 8 nucleotides line up with TRBD1. With V trimmed by 7 bases and J by 7 bases, 14 bases remained unmatched. Per the germline V gene, CDR1 is SGHVS and CDR2 is FNYEAQ. This CDR3 region has 16 residues. DNA for the CDR3: TGTGCCAGCACCCCCAGCTCCATACAGGGGGGTGAAAAACTGTTTTTT. Its protein is CASTPSSIQGGEKLFF.

V and J are TRBV5-1 and TRBJ2-7; 7 bases fit TRBD2. The junction had 5 bases not matched to a gene; V was cut back by 3 bases and J by 2 bases. CDR1 is SGHRS, CDR2 YFSETQ, per germline. The CDR3 spans 14 residues. As DNA, the CDR3 is TGCGCCAGCAGCTGGGGAGGGAACACCTACGAGCAGTACTTC. This sequence encodes CASSWGGNTYEQYF. Looking up the rest from reference TRBV5-1 and TRBJ2-7 gives the full variable domain: KAGVTQTPRYLIKTRGQQVTLSCSPISGHRSVSWYQQTPGQGLQFLFEYFSETQRNKGNFPGRFSGRQFSNSRSEMNVSTLELGDSALYLCASSWGGNTYEQYFGPGTRLTVT.

This chain uses TRBV5-1 with TRBJ2-7, with D tentatively TRBD2 (6 bases). The V gene lost 4 bases and the J gene lost 0 bases, with 11 bases spanning the gap. Germline V lookup: CDR1 SGHRS, CDR2 YFSETQ. CDR3 size: 14 residues. The CDR3 protein is CASSLGLSSYEQYF. CDR3 nucleotide sequence: TGCGCCAGCAGCCTCGGACTATCCTCCTACGAGCAGTACTTC.

The V and J genes are TRBV2 and TRBJ2-3; 13 bases agree with TRBD2. In germline, CDR1 is SNHLY, CDR2 FYNNEI. V lost 5 bases and J lost 3; bases outside the gene matches: 5. CDR3 length equals 16 residues. This CDR3 is CASSRTSGGVTDTQYF. In DNA, the CDR3 is TGTGCCAGCAGTAGGACTAGCGGGGGAGTGACAGATACGCAGTATTTT.

The chain uses TRBV9 and TRBJ1-6; 12 bases are a match to TRBD1. Losses at the gene ends were 0 bases for V and 10 bases for J; bases not matched to a gene: 2. This CDR3 has 15 residues. Per the germline V gene, CDR1 is SGDLS and CDR2 is YYNGEE. CDR3 nucleotides: TGTGCCAGCAGCGTAGCCGGGACAGGGGGCTCACCCCTCCACTTT. This codes for CASSVAGTGGSPLHF.

The chain recombines TRBV19 with TRBJ1-5, with 7 bases identical to TRBD1. Germline V lookup: CDR1 LNHDA, CDR2 SQIVND (reference sequence). J was trimmed by 4 bases and V by 7 bases; bases with no gene match: 7. The CDR3 is 14 residues long. CDR3 amino acids: CASTPTGWNQPQHF. CDR3 nucleotides: TGTGCCAGTACCCCGACAGGGTGGAATCAGCCCCAGCATTTT.

V gene TRBV10-3 combines with J gene TRBJ1-2; D is uncertain. The length of the CDR3 is 13 residues. Trimming stripped 4 bases from V and 5 bases from J, with 11 bases between. The germline CDR1 and CDR2 sequences are ENHRY and SYGVKD. The CDR3 DNA sequence: TGTGCCATCAGTGTTTCGGTGAAGTATGGCTACACCTTC. This translates into CAISVSVKYGYTF.

Regarding this clone: One junction end does not reproduce the germline sequence, and a read error may be involved. The chain links TRBV10-2 to TRBJ1-2, with 11 bases identical to TRBD1. Germline CDR1 reads WSHSY; CDR2 reads SAAADI. The CDR3 contains 14 residues. The CDR3 DNA follows: TGCGCCAGTAGTGATGGACAGGGGGCAGGAGGCTACACCTTC. Residues: CASSDGQGAGGYTF.

The genes are TRBV4-1 and TRBJ1-4; D is possibly TRBD1 (5 bases). The CDR3 sequence is 15 residues long. Trimming removed 3 bases at V and 7 bases at J, with 15 bases between. Germline values: CDR1 MGHRA, CDR2 YSYEKL. The CDR3 region has the DNA TGCGCCAGCAGCCAGGAAAGGGGCTCGGGTGAAAAACTGTTTTTT. Translated: CASSQERGSGEKLFF.

This chain uses TRBV30 with TRBJ1-5; the match to TRBD1 covers 9 bases. Germline trimming cut 3 bases from V and 6 bases from J; bases unmatched to any gene: 3. This CDR3 is 13 amino acids long. Germline loops: CDR1 GTSNPN, CDR2 SVGIG (reference sequence). The DNA of the CDR3 is TGTGCCTGGAGACAGGGGGCTTTTCAGCCCCAGCATTTT. Translation gives CAWRQGAFQPQHF.

V gene TRBV2 combines with J gene TRBJ2-3; weak D call: TRBD2 (5 bases). V was clipped by 3 bases and J by 0 bases, with 7 bases between them. Germline V CDR1 and CDR2: SNHLY, FYNNEI. The CDR3 length is 14 residues. The CDR3 nucleotides are TGTGCCAGCAGTGACAGGACTAGCACAGATACGCAGTATTTT. Translation: CASSDRTSTDTQYF.

The V and J genes are TRBV7-9 and TRBJ1-2; no definite D call. CDR3 length: 12 amino acids. The germline gives CDR1 SEHNR, CDR2 FQNEAQ (reference sequence). V gave up 6 bases and J gave up 7 bases, with 12 bases separating them. The CDR3 protein is CASRIGRGGYTF. CDR3 sequence (DNA): TGTGCCAGCAGGATAGGCAGAGGTGGCTACACCTTC.